This T cell receptor beta chain was sequenced in a study of Ad26.COV2.S vaccination and SARS-CoV-2 variants. Background on the study: Participant was drawn from the COV1001 Ad26.COV2.S trial arm. Dosing was one shot or two shots 56 days apart.

Assay used: immunoSEQ multiplex PCR; TCRdb lists only in-frame clones, some missing. The data hold 350,000 to 450,000 clones, with roughly four fifths observed a single time. Study-wide results and limits: People who got the vaccine had more spike-specific TCR breadth than people who got placebo.

In the case of this clone: Its antigen is as yet unknown.

The CDR3 is 13 residues long. Germline assignment: CDR1 MNHEY and CDR2 SVGAGI. V was pared by 3 bases and J by 4 bases, with 9 bases between. Specified treatment: 15 to 20 received Ad26.COV2.S at low or high dose, single or two shots; five or six received placebo; per-sample allocation not given. Samples came from day 63 after the first vaccine or placebo injection. The chain uses TRBV6-5 and TRBJ1-1; D may be TRBD1 (6 bases). The clonotype comes from a person aged 18-60 years who received the Ad26.COV2.S COVID-19 vaccine or a placebo. Sequenced here: peripheral blood, sampled in a trial of Ad26.COV2.S vaccine versus placebo. The CDR3 here is CASSYLGATEAFF. CDR3 DNA: TGTGCCAGCAGTTATTTGGGGGCCACTGAAGCTTTCTTT.